This T cell receptor beta chain is drawn from a study of shared clonotypes between healthy human individuals. Per the germline V gene, CDR1 is LNHDA and CDR2 is SQIVND (reference sequence). The CDR3 is made up of 17 amino acids. The V gene lost 0 bases and the J gene lost 1 base, with 12 bases spanning the gap. TCRdb's copy holds only in-frame clones and misses some; the assay was immunoSEQ multiplex PCR. The table shows over a million clones, with about 80% occurring only once. Sequenced sample: memory CD4+ T cells sorted from blood. Subset described: CD45RA-negative fraction. This rearrangement joins TRBV19 to TRBJ2-2, with a tentative D call TRBD1 (5 bases). This receptor was taken from a man younger than 35 in good health. In DNA, the CDR3 is TGTGCCAGTAGTATAGATCCGCAGGGTGTGAACACCGGGGAGCTGTTTTTT. Translating it yields CASSIDPQGVNTGELFF.